These 9 T cell receptor beta chains came from one sample sequenced in a study of blood T cell repertoires in COVID-19. Assay used: immunoSEQ multiplex PCR; TCRdb lists only in-frame clones, some missing. The sample includes tens of thousands of clones, approximately 80% seen only once; the top ten take 40% to 50%. Specimen: peripheral blood. All receptors come from a man at least 80 years old with acute or convalescent COVID-19.

The gene calls are TRBV18 and TRBJ2-2; 7 bases align to TRBD1. Germline values: CDR1 KGHSH, CDR2 LQKENI. V gave up 4 bases and J gave up 0 bases; unmatched junction bases: 2. The CDR3 runs 15 residues. CDR3 bases: TGTGCCAGCTCACAACAGGGGACGAACACCGGGGAGCTGTTTTTT. Translated, it gives CASSQQGTNTGELFF.

CDR3 residues: CASSTDRSGIQYF. CDR3 coding DNA: TGTGCCAGCAGTACCGACAGGTCGGGCATTCAGTACTTC. V is TRBV27 and J is TRBJ2-4; perhaps TRBD1 as D (6 bases). Germline values: CDR1 MNHEY, CDR2 SMNVEV (reference sequence). V was cut by 5 bases and J by 9 bases, with 14 bases left in between. The CDR3 covers 13 residues.

The chain has TRBV6-2 or TRBV6-3 and TRBJ2-7; 11 nucleotides line up with TRBD2. CDR1 is MNHEY, CDR2 SVGEGT, per germline. The CDR3 has 16 amino acids. V was clipped by 2 bases and J by 0 bases; unmatched bases: 3. CDR3 sequence reads: CASSYGLAGGSYEQYF. In DNA form, the CDR3 reads TGTGCCAGCAGTTACGGGCTAGCGGGAGGCTCCTACGAGCAGTACTTC.

This clone appeared a single time. The CDR3: CASSLHRHSSPLHF. In nucleotides, the CDR3 is TGTGCCAGCAGCTTACACAGGCATTCATCACCCCTCCACTTT. V and J are TRBV7-3 and TRBJ1-6, with D maybe TRBD1 (5 bases). This CDR3 is 14 amino acids long. V lost 2 bases and J 10 bases, leaving 12 bases between the germline ends. Looked up from germline, CDR1 is SGHTA and CDR2 is FQGTGA. Supplemented by reference TRBV7-3 and TRBJ1-6, the full variable domain reads GAGVSQTPSNKVTEKGKYVELRCDPISGHTALYWYRQSLGQGPEFLIYFQGTGAADDSGLPNDRFFAVRPEGSVSTLKIQRTERGDSAVYLCASSLHRHSSPLHFGNGTRLTVT.

The V and J genes are TRBV18 and TRBJ1-1; perhaps TRBD1 as D (5 bases). CDR1 is KGHSH and CDR2 is LQKENI in the germline V gene. The CDR3 is made up of 14 amino acids. Between the trimmed V and J ends, which lost 3 bases and 0 bases, there was a span of 8 bases. The CDR3 DNA is TGTGCCAGCTCACCTTTGGACATGAACACTGAAGCTTTCTTT. Residues: CASSPLDMNTEAFF.

This clone has more than one count but fewer than ten. The V call is TRBV18, the J call TRBJ1-2; no clear D gene. Germline V gene data show CDR1 as KGHSH and CDR2 as LQKENI. This CDR3 contains 12 residues. The V and J ends lost 4 bases and 2 bases respectively, with 5 bases between them. CDR3 residues: CASSLSNYGYTF. CDR3 in DNA: TGTGCCAGCTCACTTAGCAACTATGGCTACACCTTC.

The chain combines TRBV12-3 or TRBV12-4 with TRBJ1-4; D not resolved. V was trimmed by 0 bases and J by 5 bases, leaving 4 bases between them. The CDR3 extends over 13 amino acids. For the CDR3, the DNA is TGTGCCAGCAGTTTAGCCGCGAATGAAAAACTGTTTTTT. Protein: CASSLAANEKLFF.

This sequence joins TRBV28 and TRBJ1-5; TRBD1 matches 10 bases. This CDR3 has 15 amino acids. The V gene's germline CDR1 is MDHEN and CDR2 SYDVKM. With V trimmed by 4 bases and J by 5 bases, 5 bases remained unmatched. CDR3 region: CASSSGQGIYQPQHF. The CDR3 DNA reads TGTGCCAGCAGTTCGGGACAGGGGATATATCAGCCCCAGCATTTT. Combining the CDR3 with reference TRBV28 and TRBJ1-5 gives the whole variable domain DVKVTQSSRYLVKRTGEKVFLECVQDMDHENMFWYRQDPGLGLRLIYFSYDVKMKEKGDIPEGYSVSREKKERFSLILESASTNQTSMYLCASSSGQGIYQPQHFGDGTRLSIL.

The chain employs TRBV6-2 or TRBV6-3 and TRBJ1-2, with 7 positions matching TRBD1. This CDR3 contains 16 residues. Germline loops: CDR1 MNHEY, CDR2 SVGEGT. Trimming took 3 bases from V and 2 from J; bases not matched to a gene: 9. The CDR3 DNA sequence: TGTGCCAGCAGTTATTTTGTAACAGGGGAGAACTATGGCTACACCTTC. The encoded protein is CASSYFVTGENYGYTF.